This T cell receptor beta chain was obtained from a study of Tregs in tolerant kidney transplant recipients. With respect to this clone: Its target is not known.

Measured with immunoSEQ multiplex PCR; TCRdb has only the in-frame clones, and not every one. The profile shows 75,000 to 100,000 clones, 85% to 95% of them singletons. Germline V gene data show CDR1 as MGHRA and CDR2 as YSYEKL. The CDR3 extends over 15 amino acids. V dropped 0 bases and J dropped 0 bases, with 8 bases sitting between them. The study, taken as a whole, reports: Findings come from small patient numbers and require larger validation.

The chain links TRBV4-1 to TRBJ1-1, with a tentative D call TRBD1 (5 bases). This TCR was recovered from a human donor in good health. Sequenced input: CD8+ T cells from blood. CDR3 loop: CASSQEPGLNTEAFF. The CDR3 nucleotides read TGCGCCAGCAGCCAAGAGCCAGGGCTGAACACTGAAGCTTTCTTT.